The 7 T cell receptor beta chains below all came from one sample that was sequenced in a study of a mutant IDH1 vaccine in newly diagnosed glioma. The table came from immunoSEQ multiplex PCR; TCRdb's copy has only in-frame clones and leaves some out. This sample has under 70,000 clones, with 84% found just once. The antigens of these receptors remain unknown. Documented time point: week 23, last vaccination. It was 300 ug of mutant IDH1 20-mer peptide that made up each vaccine dose, given with topical imiquimod. The material was PBMCs, obtained from a glioma patient whose treatment included an IDH1 peptide vaccine. These receptor sequences come from a man between 18 and 35 years old with glioma.

This chain uses TRBV27 with TRBJ1-1; D unclear. CDR3 length: 13 residues. Trimming took off 1 base at V and 5 bases at J, with 8 bases between the two ends. Germline lookup yields CDR1 MNHEY and CDR2 SMNVEV (reference sequence). The CDR3 DNA reads TGTGCCAGCAGTTTATTGGCAGGTACTGAAGCTTTCTTT. It is translated as CASSLLAGTEAFF.

This clone was seen a single time. This sequence joins TRBV25-1 and TRBJ2-3, with 9 bases that match TRBD2. CDR1 is MGHDK, CDR2 SYGVNS, per germline. This CDR3 contains 17 residues. J lost 3 bases, V lost 2 bases, and 9 bases had no gene match. CDR3 in amino acids: CASSEAGGPSGTDTQYF. DNA for the CDR3: TGTGCCAGCAGTGAAGCGGGAGGGCCTAGTGGGACAGATACGCAGTATTTT.

This rearrangement joins TRBV6-5 to TRBJ2-7, with D uncertain. Germline CDR1 MNHEY, CDR2 SVGAGI. The CDR3 consists of 13 residues. The V end lost 1 base, the J end lost 4 bases, and 8 bases lay between the germline ends. The CDR3 region has the DNA TGTGCCAGCAGTTACTTACCCGCGTACGAGCAGTACTTC. This translates into CASSYLPAYEQYF.

This clone occurred a few times. The gene calls are TRBV21-1 and TRBJ2-7; the tabulated D call, TRBD2, remains unverified against the DNA. TRBV21-1 is noted as a pseudogene. The CDR3 sequence is 14 residues long. CDR3 sequence: CASSKEPGSGEQYF. The CDR3 DNA follows: TGTGCCAGCAGCAAAGAACCCGGGTCCGGCGAGCAGTACTTC.

The chain is built from TRBV27 and TRBJ1-5; 8 bases agree with TRBD1. This CDR3 comprises 15 residues. Per germline, CDR1 MNHEY and CDR2 SMNVEV (reference sequence). V lost 5 bases and J lost 2; bases outside the gene matches: 5. The CDR3 sequence is CASSINRGGNQPQHF. CDR3 coding DNA: TGTGCCAGCAGTATAAACAGGGGGGGCAATCAGCCCCAGCATTTT.

The chain is built from TRBV28 and TRBJ1-1; TRBD1 matches 8 bases. V lost 5 bases and J lost 6; bases outside the gene matches: 5. This CDR3 contains 13 residues. Germline V lookup: CDR1 MDHEN, CDR2 SYDVKM. CDR3 residues: CASSRTGLPEAFF. CDR3 coding DNA: TGTGCCAGCAGTCGGACAGGGTTGCCTGAAGCTTTCTTT.

The V and J genes are TRBV7-9 and TRBJ1-1, with 7 nucleotides matching TRBD1. Trimming took 5 bases from V and 3 from J; bases not matched to a gene: 6. Germline CDR1 reads SEHNR; CDR2 reads FQNEAQ (reference sequence). This CDR3 has 14 amino acids. The CDR3 DNA reads TGTGCCAGCAGCCTTTTCCAGGGGGACACTGAAGCTTTCTTT. Translated, it gives CASSLFQGDTEAFF.